A single sample is the source of the 14 T cell receptor beta chains below, sequenced in a study of blood T cell repertoires in COVID-19. Assay used: immunoSEQ multiplex PCR; TCRdb lists only in-frame clones, some missing. Of about 160,000 clones in the sample, roughly 87% were seen once. The sequenced material came from PBMCs or T cells enriched from blood (not recorded which). The receptors were sampled from a woman aged 50 to 60 who had recovered from COVID-19.

The V call is TRBV20-1, the J call TRBJ1-4, with D uncertain. V lost 3 bases to trimming and J lost 0 bases, with 11 bases between them. CDR3 size: 15 residues. From germline, CDR1 is DFQATT and CDR2 SNEGSKA (reference sequence). CDR3 bases: TGCAGTGCTAGTAGTATTGGCACAACTAATGAAAAACTGTTTTTT. It specifies CSASSIGTTNEKLFF.

The chain joins TRBV5-1 to TRBJ2-7, with D possibly being TRBD1 (6 bases). Germline values: CDR1 SGHRS, CDR2 YFSETQ. V lost 3 bases, J lost 4 bases, and 14 bases lay in between. The CDR3 is 14 amino acids. CDR3 sequence: CASSSNLQGYEQYF. In DNA, the CDR3 is TGCGCCAGCAGCTCTAATTTACAGGGATACGAGCAGTACTTC.

V is TRBV11-1 and J is TRBJ1-4; 8 positions match TRBD1. This CDR3 has 14 amino acids. J was trimmed by 5 bases and V by 5 bases; bases with no gene match: 4. Germline V gene lookup returns CDR1 SGHAT and CDR2 FQDESV (reference sequence). CDR3: CASSPDRENEKLFF. CDR3 sequence (DNA): TGTGCCAGCAGCCCGGACAGGGAGAATGAAAAACTGTTTTTT.

This CDR3 reads CASSYLRDTSNYGYTF. The CDR3 DNA reads TGTGCCAGTAGTTACCTTCGGGACACCTCTAACTATGGCTACACCTTC. The rearrangement links TRBV19 to TRBJ1-2; D is perhaps TRBD1 (6 bases). Germline CDR1 reads LNHDA; CDR2 reads SQIVND (reference sequence). With 5 bases removed from V and 0 bases from J, the gap between germline ends came to 16 bases. This CDR3 has 16 amino acids.

J is TRBJ1-4 and V is TRBV25-1; D might be TRBD1 (6 bases). This CDR3 comprises 16 residues. With 4 bases removed from V and 2 bases from J, the gap between germline ends came to 14 bases. Germline V gene lookup returns CDR1 MGHDK and CDR2 SYGVNS. CDR3 coding DNA: TGTGCCAGCAGTGCCCTCGACAGGCGGACTAATGAAAAACTGTTTTTT. This translates into CASSALDRRTNEKLFF.

The rearrangement uses TRBV24-1 and TRBJ2-6; D is perhaps TRBD2 (6 bases). Per the germline V gene, CDR1 is KGHDR and CDR2 is SFDVKD. V lost 3 bases and J lost 2, with 7 bases in between. The CDR3 spans 15 residues. As DNA, the CDR3 is TGTGCCACCAGTGATGCGGGGCCTGGGGCCAACGTCCTGACTTTC. This translates into CATSDAGPGANVLTF.

This sequence joins TRBV12-5 and TRBJ2-7; D remains ambiguous. From germline, CDR1 is LGHNT and CDR2 FRNRAP. The CDR3 has 11 residues. V was clipped by 4 bases and J by 3 bases, with 4 bases between them. CDR3 in amino acids: CASGSHYEQYF. CDR3 DNA sequence: TGTGCTAGTGGTTCCCACTACGAGCAGTACTTC.

The DNA for the CDR3 is TGTGCCAGCAGTGCGACTAGCGGGGGAGCGTACGAGCAGTACTTC. This encodes CASSATSGGAYEQYF. The chain carries TRBV3-1 (or the pseudogene TRBV3-2) and TRBJ2-7; the match to TRBD2 covers 12 bases. V was pared by 6 bases and J by 4 bases, with 7 bases of the junction left unmatched. Germline V gives CDR1 LGHDT, CDR2 YNNKEL (reference sequence). The CDR3 spans 15 residues.

The chain combines TRBV5-1 with TRBJ2-1, with a possible D match to TRBD2 (6 bases). Germline values: CDR1 SGHRS, CDR2 YFSETQ. V was pared by 2 bases and J by 10 bases, with 10 bases between. This CDR3 contains 12 residues. The CDR3 DNA reads as TGCGCCAGCAGCTTAAGAACTAGCGAGCAGTTCTTC. Its protein product is CASSLRTSEQFF.

The chain combines TRBV5-1 with TRBJ1-2; 7 bases map to TRBD1. Germline V gene data show CDR1 as SGHRS and CDR2 as YFSETQ. The CDR3 spans 14 residues. V shed 1 base and J 5 bases; nucleotides not matched to a gene: 5. The CDR3: CASSLTTGPYGYTF. In DNA form, the CDR3 reads TGCGCCAGCAGCTTGACGACAGGGCCGTATGGCTACACCTTC.

Relative to its sample, this clone is medium-sized. The V gene is TRBV7-9, the J gene TRBJ2-3; D might be TRBD2 (6 bases). CDR1 and CDR2 (germline): SEHNR, FQNEAQ (reference sequence). V lost 0 bases and J 0 bases, leaving 10 bases between the germline ends. The CDR3 is 16 residues long. The CDR3 nucleotides are TGTGCCAGCAGCTTAGCGTATAGCGGAAGCACAGATACGCAGTATTTT. It yields the protein CASSLAYSGSTDTQYF. Full variable domain (outside the CDR3, taken from reference TRBV7-9 and TRBJ2-3): DTGVSQNPRHKITKRGQNVTFRCDPISEHNRLYWYRQTLGQGPEFLTYFQNEAQLEKSRLLSDRFSAERPKGSFSTLEIQRTEQGDSAMYLCASSLAYSGSTDTQYFGPGTRLTVL.

The V gene is TRBV19, the J gene TRBJ2-1, with a weak D call TRBD1 (5 bases). V lost 4 bases and J lost 2, with 12 bases in between. Germline-derived CDR1 and CDR2 are LNHDA and SQIVND (reference sequence). The CDR3 runs 15 residues. In DNA, the CDR3 is TGTGCCAGTAGTACTTCTAGGGGTACCTACAATGAGCAGTTCTTC. Its protein product is CASSTSRGTYNEQFF.

The chain employs TRBV5-1 and TRBJ2-5; 8 nucleotides agree with TRBD1. CDR3 size: 14 residues. Germline-derived CDR1 and CDR2 are SGHRS and YFSETQ. V dropped 4 bases and J dropped 3; count of bases not matched to a gene: 5. The CDR3 loop is CASSRGTGEETQYF. In DNA, the CDR3 is TGCGCCAGCAGCCGGGGGACAGGTGAAGAGACCCAGTACTTC.

This clone was detected only once. This chain joins TRBV19 and TRBJ2-7; TRBD2 agrees at 8 bases. V lost 2 bases to trimming and J lost 6 bases; unmatched junction nucleotides: 9. Germline assignment: CDR1 LNHDA and CDR2 SQIVND (reference sequence). CDR3 length equals 15 residues. The CDR3 region has the DNA TGTGCCAGTAGTATAACTGGGACTAGAAATAGCGAGCAGTACTTC. This encodes CASSITGTRNSEQYF. The whole variable domain, filled in from reference TRBV19 and TRBJ2-7, reads DGGITQSPKYLFRKEGQNVTLSCEQNLNHDAMYWYRQDPGQGLRLIYYSQIVNDFQKGDIAEGYSVSREKKESFPLTVTSAQKNPTAFYLCASSITGTRNSEQYFGPGTRLTVT.